Reported below is one T cell receptor (beta chain). V shed 4 bases, J shed 0 bases, and the junction held 12 bases outside the gene matches. Germline loops: CDR1 SGHRS, CDR2 YFSETQ. The CDR3 sequence is 17 residues long. The source of the sample is a study of blood T cell repertoires in COVID-19. Study information: The origin of the acute and convalescent COVID-19 samples was the United States, Italy and Spain. PBMCs, B-cell-depleted T cells, or T cells provided the cDNA or gDNA that made up the material.

In Seattle, patients joined the study during active infection and were tracked longitudinally. Libraries were prepared by immunoSEQ multiplex PCR; TCRdb keeps only in-frame clonotypes and omits some of them. The table has roughly 310,000 clones, 75% to 90% seen once. The J gene is TRBJ1-1, the V gene TRBV5-1, with 7 nucleotides matching TRBD1. Sequencing input: peripheral blood. This sequence was found in a woman aged 30 to 39 with COVID-19, enrolled during active disease. CDR3 region: CASSPWGGTVMNTEAFF. The CDR3 DNA is TGCGCCAGCAGCCCCTGGGGCGGGACAGTCATGAACACTGAAGCTTTCTTT.